Following are 17 T cell receptor beta chains from one sample sequenced in a study of Ad26.COV2.S vaccination and SARS-CoV-2 variants. Clones were read by immunoSEQ multiplex PCR, and TCRdb kept only the in-frame ones, dropping some. Of about 97,000 clones in the sample, about 78% were seen once. The sample consisted of peripheral blood, taken after recovery from COVID-19. The receptors here all came from a human donor who had recovered from COVID-19.

The CDR3 loop reads CASSPQTDTQYF. The CDR3 DNA reads TGTGCCAGCAGTCCACAGACAGATACGCAGTATTTT. The chain has TRBV4-2 and TRBJ2-3; no clear D gene. The CDR3 runs to 12 residues. With 6 bases removed from V and 3 bases from J, the gap between germline ends came to 7 bases. Germline CDR1 LGHNA, CDR2 YNFKEQ.

The V gene is TRBV6-5, the J gene TRBJ1-1; D unclear. Per germline, CDR1 MNHEY and CDR2 SVGAGI. Trimming removed 9 bases from V and 4 bases from J, with 9 bases in between. This CDR3 has 11 residues. CDR3 in amino acids: CASWRATEAFF. Written as DNA, the CDR3 is TGTGCCAGTTGGCGAGCCACTGAAGCTTTCTTT.

This chain links TRBV3-1 (or the pseudogene TRBV3-2) with TRBJ1-1, with 9 bases lining up with TRBD1. The CDR3 contains 14 residues. The V segment lost 3 bases and the J segment 4 bases; nucleotides outside the gene matches: 3. Germline assignment: CDR1 LGHDT and CDR2 YNNKEL (reference sequence). The DNA of the CDR3 is TGTGCCAGCAGCCAGCTGACAGGGGGCACTGAAGCTTTCTTT. This gives the protein CASSQLTGGTEAFF.

This clone is a singleton in its sample. The chain uses TRBV5-1 and TRBJ1-5; D remains ambiguous. V was shortened by 0 bases and J by 7 bases, with 8 bases between the two germline ends. This CDR3 has 13 residues. Germline CDR1 is SGHRS and CDR2 is YFSETQ. CDR3 sequence reads: CASSLAPGQPQHF. The CDR3 DNA reads as TGCGCCAGCAGCTTGGCCCCCGGGCAGCCCCAGCATTTT.

V usage is TRBV11-3 and J usage is TRBJ2-7; 8 nucleotides align to TRBD1. Germline V gene lookup returns CDR1 SGHNT and CDR2 YENEEA. With 4 bases clipped from V and 6 bases from J, the junction kept 2 bases outside the gene matches. The CDR3 length is 12 residues. The CDR3 loop reads CASSSGQGEQYF. In nucleotides, the CDR3 is TGTGCCAGCAGCTCCGGACAGGGCGAGCAGTACTTC. Variable domain in full (rest from reference TRBV11-3 and TRBJ2-7): EAGVVQSPRYKIIEKKQPVAFWCNPISGHNTLYWYLQNLGQGPELLIRYENEEAVDDSQLPKDRFSAERLKGVDSTLKIQPAELGDSAVYLCASSSGQGEQYFGPGTRLTVT.

The rearrangement joins TRBV6-6 to TRBJ2-1; D ambiguous. Trimming stripped 5 bases from V and 7 bases from J, with 9 bases between. There are 12 residues in the CDR3. Germline V gene sequence: CDR1 MNHNY, CDR2 SVGAGI (reference sequence). The CDR3 coding sequence is TGTGCCAGCAGTCGCCCGCTGAATGAGCAGTTCTTC. As protein: CASSRPLNEQFF.

The chain links TRBV5-1 to TRBJ1-2, with 8 bases identical to TRBD1. The CDR3 runs 14 residues. Germline V gene data show CDR1 as SGHRS and CDR2 as YFSETQ. J lost 4 bases, V lost 4 bases, and 6 bases had no gene match. The chain's CDR3 is CASSLTGESYGYTF. The CDR3 DNA follows: TGCGCCAGCAGCCTGACAGGGGAGAGCTATGGCTACACCTTC.

V is TRBV12-3 or TRBV12-4 and J is TRBJ2-1; D call uncertain. The CDR3 runs to 13 residues. The V end was cut by 8 bases, the J end by 2 bases, with 10 bases between. CDR3 DNA sequence: TGTGCCAGCGGCTGGGGAACCTACAATGAGCAGTTCTTC. Protein: CASGWGTYNEQFF.

The chain employs TRBV6-5 and TRBJ2-1; perhaps TRBD2 as D (5 bases). This CDR3 region has 15 residues. V gave up 5 bases and J gave up 4 bases, with 15 bases separating them. Germline lookup yields CDR1 MNHEY and CDR2 SVGAGI. For the CDR3, the DNA is TGTGCCAGCAGTCTTCGCAGAGGGTTGTACAATGAGCAGTTCTTC. Protein sequence: CASSLRRGLYNEQFF.

This clone is deemed medium-sized. The chain carries TRBV27 and TRBJ2-2; 10 nucleotides align to TRBD1. The CDR3 consists of 17 residues. After removal of 4 bases from V and 5 bases from J, the junction contained 10 bases not matched to a gene. CDR1 MNHEY and CDR2 SMNVEV come from the germline V gene (reference sequence). The CDR3 sequence is CASSSDLGQGLTGELFF. The CDR3 DNA sequence: TGTGCCAGCAGTTCAGACTTGGGACAGGGGCTAACCGGGGAGCTGTTTTTT.

V is TRBV7-9 and J is TRBJ2-5; TRBD1 aligns across 7 bases. V lost 4 bases to trimming and J lost 0 bases; unmatched junction nucleotides: 8. Per germline, CDR1 SEHNR and CDR2 FQNEAQ (reference sequence). This CDR3 has 16 amino acids. CDR3 protein: CASSSTGDPNQETQYF. The CDR3 DNA follows: TGTGCCAGCAGCTCTACAGGGGACCCGAACCAAGAGACCCAGTACTTC.

The chain recombines TRBV10-3 with TRBJ1-6; TRBD1 might be the D (6 bases). Per germline, CDR1 ENHRY and CDR2 SYGVKD. There are 15 residues in the CDR3. V was shortened by 3 bases and J by 2 bases, with 8 bases between the two germline ends. CDR3 protein: CAISDGGTYNSPLHF. The CDR3 DNA reads as TGTGCCATCAGTGACGGGGGCACCTATAATTCACCCCTCCACTTT.

In its sample, this clone was seen once. This chain connects TRBV4-3 to TRBJ2-5; TRBD2 might be the D (6 bases). CDR1 LGHNA and CDR2 YSLEER come from the germline V gene. V lost 4 bases and J lost 4, with 16 bases in between. The CDR3 sequence is 15 residues long. CDR3 residues: CASSRGAGGGETQYF. Written as DNA, the CDR3 is TGCGCCAGCAGCCGAGGCGCCGGGGGAGGAGAGACCCAGTACTTC.

In DNA, the CDR3 is TGTGCCAGCAGTCCCACAGGAGCCTACGAGCAGTACTTC. Encoded protein: CASSPTGAYEQYF. This chain connects TRBV12-3 or TRBV12-4 to TRBJ2-7; perhaps TRBD1 as D (5 bases). The CDR3 has 13 residues. The V end lost 5 bases, the J end lost 2 bases, and 10 bases lay between the germline ends.

V and J are TRBV12-3 or TRBV12-4 and TRBJ2-5; no clear D gene. This CDR3 region has 11 residues. V was clipped by 6 bases and J by 1 base, with 3 bases between them. The CDR3 sequence: CASSVQETQYF. In DNA, the CDR3 is TGTGCCAGCAGCGTCCAAGAGACCCAGTACTTC.

The V gene is TRBV27, the J gene TRBJ2-7; D remains ambiguous. Deletions cut 8 bases from V and 2 bases from J, with 7 bases between. The CDR3 spans 11 residues. Germline V CDR1 and CDR2: MNHEY, SMNVEV (reference sequence). For the CDR3, the DNA is TGTGCCAGCGGGCAGACCTACGAGCAGTACTTC. Amino acids: CASGQTYEQYF.

The chain uses TRBV28 and TRBJ1-1, with D maybe TRBD1 (5 bases). The CDR3 contains 15 residues. The ends were cut back, 2 bases at V and 0 bases at J, with 10 bases in the middle. Germline CDR1 reads MDHEN; CDR2 reads SYDVKM. CDR3 nucleotides: TGTGCCAGCAGTTTAACAGGATTTATGAACACTGAAGCTTTCTTT. It translates to CASSLTGFMNTEAFF.